This T cell receptor beta chain was captured by sequencing in a study of identical twins. General observations from the study: Models predicted less out-of-frame TCR alpha sharing in monozygotic twins than was found.

The germline V and J ends were trimmed by 10 bases and 6 bases, with 16 bases remaining between them. CDR1 and CDR2 (germline): MNHNS, SASEGT. CDR3 length: 13 amino acids. This clonotype has just a few counts. The antigen remains unidentified. TCRdb used MiXCR to reprocess the 5' RACE reads, holding one entry per CDR3 protein. The sample carries around 340,000 distinct CDR3 sequences, 9% to 15% recorded once. A further study also used this sample, focusing on yellow fever vaccine responses in identical twins. That study adds: Twins' vaccine T cell responses reportedly seemed partly convergent and partly personalized.

The receptor was derived from a woman aged 18-29 years in good health. The specimen sequenced was CD8+ T cells sorted from blood. V usage is TRBV6-1 and J usage is TRBJ2-1; the D is unclear. This CDR3 is CATQGLVANEQFF. The CDR3 region has the DNA TGTGCCACACAAGGGCTAGTGGCCAATGAGCAGTTCTTC.